This TCR beta chain stems from a study of blood T cell repertoires in COVID-19. Seattle patient enrollment occurred during active infection, with longitudinal follow-up thereafter. Assay: immunoSEQ multiplex PCR; the TCRdb copy retains only in-frame clones and omits some. The sample has 120,000 or so clones, more than 75% seen once. The CDR3 sequence is 13 residues long. Germline V CDR1 and CDR2: SQVTM, ANQGSEA. The trim removed 3 bases at V and 6 bases at J, leaving 6 bases unmatched. This chain uses TRBV29-1 with TRBJ2-7, with TRBD1 matching 9 bases. This receptor was taken from a man in his fifties or sixties with COVID-19, enrolled during active disease. What was sequenced was peripheral blood. CDR3 coding DNA: TGCAGCGTTGAGGGACAGGGAAGAACCGAGCAGTACTTC. Its translation: CSVEGQGRTEQYF.